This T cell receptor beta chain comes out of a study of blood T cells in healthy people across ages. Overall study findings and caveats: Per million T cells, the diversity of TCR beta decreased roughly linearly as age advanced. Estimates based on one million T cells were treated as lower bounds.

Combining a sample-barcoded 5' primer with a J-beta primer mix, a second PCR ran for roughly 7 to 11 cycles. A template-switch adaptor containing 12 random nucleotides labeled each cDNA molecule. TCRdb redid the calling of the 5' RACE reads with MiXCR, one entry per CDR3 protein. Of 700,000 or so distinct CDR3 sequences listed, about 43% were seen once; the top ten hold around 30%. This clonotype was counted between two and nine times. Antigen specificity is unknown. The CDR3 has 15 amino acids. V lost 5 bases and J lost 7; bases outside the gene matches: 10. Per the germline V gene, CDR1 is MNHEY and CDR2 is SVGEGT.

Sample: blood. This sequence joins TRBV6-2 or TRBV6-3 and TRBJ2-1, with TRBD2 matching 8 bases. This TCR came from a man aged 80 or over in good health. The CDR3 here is CASSHGTRGKNEQFF. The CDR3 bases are TGTGCCAGCAGTCACGGGACTAGGGGAAAAAATGAGCAGTTCTTC.